This T cell receptor beta chain was documented in a study of low-dose radiotherapy and immunotherapy resistance in tumors. At the level of the study: Cohort 1 received 0.5 Gy per fraction every 2 weeks, totaling 6.5 Gy. Patients took 300 mg oral aspirin daily for four cycles from cycle 1 day 1. Cohort 2's total reached 13 Gy over 26 weeks, at 1 Gy per fraction every two weeks. Nivolumab was given to patients as a 240 mg flat dose every two weeks, and ipilimumab at 1 mg/kg every six weeks. Both were delivered intravenously.

As for time point: after trial treatment. As to treatment: LDRT plus nivolumab, ipilimumab, low-dose cyclophosphamide and aspirin (RACIN trial). With TRAV- and TRBV-specific primers, first-strand cDNA was made, covering the alpha and beta chains. TCR amplification involved 20 PCR cycles with a constant-region primer and V-primer adapter. TCRdb re-called the reads with MiXCR, one entry per CDR3 protein. The repertoire holds 35,000 to 45,000 distinct CDR3 sequences, with about 25% as singletons. This clonotype was counted ten times or more. V was clipped by 8 bases and J by 2 bases, with 10 bases between them. CDR3 length equals 13 residues. The germline V gene has CDR1 WSHSY and CDR2 SAAADI.

The TCR originated in a male donor with prostate cancer. Sequencing was performed on PBMCs, taken after low-dose radiotherapy plus immunotherapy. The V and J genes are TRBV10-2 and TRBJ1-5; no definite D call. CDR3 DNA sequence: TGCGCCAGCCAAGAAGCCGGCAATCAGCCCCAGCATTTT. The encoded protein is CASQEAGNQPQHF.